The 26 T cell receptor beta chains listed next were all sequenced from one sample in a study of early T cells in non-severe SARS-CoV-2 infection (dated by TCRdb to the early 2020s). Library preparation was by 5' RACE. Instrument used: NextSeq 500. Clones were called with MiXCR by TCRdb after fastp trimmed the public reads at Q25, and only in-frame beta chains were retained. Each CDR3 protein gets just one entry, which takes the most common genes and DNA from the rows behind it. The sample has approximately 74,000 distinct CDR3 sequences on record, 11% to 15% of them singletons. Clones ranked in the top ten supply approximately 11% of the sample. The sequenced sample was whole blood. All receptors derive from an adult who was a healthcare worker with PCR-confirmed SARS-CoV-2 infection or an uninfected control (not recorded which).

The chain uses TRBV12-3 or TRBV12-4 and TRBJ2-1, with 8 bases that match TRBD2. Trimming took 8 bases from V and 8 from J; bases not matched to a gene: 8. The CDR3 sequence is 13 residues long. This CDR3 reads CASGAGGPDEQFF. CDR3 bases: TGTGCCAGCGGTGCGGGGGGACCCGATGAGCAGTTCTTC.

This clonotype was found many times. V usage is TRBV27 and J usage is TRBJ2-1; D ambiguous. With 4 bases removed from V and 4 bases from J, the gap between germline ends came to 14 bases. Germline V gene sequence: CDR1 MNHEY, CDR2 SMNVEV (reference sequence). The CDR3 consists of 15 residues. The CDR3 reads CASSSRVGSYNEQFF. The CDR3 nucleotides are TGTGCCAGCAGTTCCCGGGTAGGGTCGTACAATGAGCAGTTCTTC.

The rearrangement joins TRBV6-2 or TRBV6-3 to TRBJ2-5; TRBD1 might be the D (5 bases). Germline V CDR1 and CDR2: MNHEY, SVGEGT. V lost 3 bases, J lost 4 bases, and 12 bases lay in between. This CDR3 is 14 amino acids long. CDR3: CASSYLTATETQYF. CDR3 nucleotide sequence: TGTGCCAGCAGTTATTTGACAGCCACAGAGACCCAGTACTTC.

This chain links TRBV7-9 with TRBJ2-3; D unclear. The CDR3 covers 12 residues. In germline, CDR1 is SEHNR, CDR2 FQNEAQ (reference sequence). With 5 bases removed from V and 8 bases from J, the gap between germline ends came to 11 bases. CDR3 in amino acids: CASSLRSGTQYF. CDR3 DNA: TGTGCCAGCAGCCTGAGATCGGGTACGCAGTATTTT.

There are a few counts of this clonotype. The rearrangement uses TRBV20-1 and TRBJ2-5; D may be TRBD2 (5 bases). The CDR3 loop spans 11 amino acids. Between the trimmed V and J ends, which lost 8 bases and 2 bases, there was a span of 9 bases. Germline CDR1 is DFQATT and CDR2 is SNEGSKA (reference sequence). The CDR3 nucleotides read TGCAGTCTGGAGCGGCAAGAGACCCAGTACTTC. Translating it yields CSLERQETQYF.

This clonotype was seen only a few times. The CDR3 DNA reads as TGTGCCAGCTCAAGATCCGGCGCAGGGGATCAGCCCCAGCATTTT. This codes for CASSRSGAGDQPQHF. This rearrangement joins TRBV18 to TRBJ1-5, with D possibly being TRBD1 (6 bases). Trimming took 5 bases from V and 5 from J, leaving 16 bases between them. The CDR3 runs to 15 residues. Germline V gene data show CDR1 as KGHSH and CDR2 as LQKENI.

The V gene is TRBV12-3 or TRBV12-4, the J gene TRBJ1-5; D is unclear. The CDR3 runs to 15 residues. Trimming removed 6 bases at V and 4 bases at J, with 16 bases between. The CDR3 loop reads CASSPGLGFNQPQHF. Here the CDR3 DNA reads TGTGCCAGCAGCCCCGGTTTGGGGTTTAATCAGCCCCAGCATTTT.

This clonotype was seen only a few times. V gene TRBV6-5 combines with J gene TRBJ2-1, with D tentatively TRBD2 (5 bases). Trimming cost V 4 bases and J 0 bases, with 13 bases left between them. The germline gives CDR1 MNHEY, CDR2 SVGAGI. This CDR3 has 16 amino acids. CDR3 DNA sequence: TGTGCCAGCAGTTCCCTCGGGGTAAGCTCCTACAATGAGCAGTTCTTC. Its translation is CASSSLGVSSYNEQFF.

This sequence joins TRBV3-1 and TRBJ2-3; D is possibly TRBD2 (6 bases). The CDR3 covers 15 residues. Per the germline V gene, CDR1 is LGHDT and CDR2 is YNNKEL (reference sequence). V lost 0 bases and J 0 bases, leaving 7 bases between the germline ends. CDR3 nucleotide sequence: TGTGCCAGCAGCCAAGACCGGGGGAGCACAGATACGCAGTATTTT. Translation gives CASSQDRGSTDTQYF.

This clonotype has just a few counts. This sequence joins TRBV7-2 and TRBJ2-3, with D hard to call. Per the germline V gene, CDR1 is SGHTA and CDR2 is FQGNSA. The CDR3 has 15 amino acids. Trimming left V 5 bases short and J 6 bases short, with 18 bases between. This CDR3 is CASSPQTGWSDTQYF. The DNA for the CDR3 is TGTGCCAGCAGCCCCCAAACCGGTTGGAGCGATACGCAGTATTTT.

V and J are TRBV12-5 and TRBJ2-3, with D uncertain. The CDR3 loop spans 12 amino acids. Germline-derived CDR1 and CDR2 are LGHNT and FRNRAP. Deletions cut 3 bases from V and 2 bases from J, with 3 bases between. The CDR3 DNA follows: TGTGCTAGTGGTTTCTCCACAGATACGCAGTATTTT. Residues: CASGFSTDTQYF.

The chain is built from TRBV4-1 and TRBJ1-2; D is possibly TRBD1 (6 bases). The CDR3 is made up of 16 amino acids. Trimming removed 1 base from V and 2 bases from J, with 14 bases in between. CDR1 is MGHRA, CDR2 YSYEKL, per germline. The CDR3 loop is CASSQGGQRLNYGYTF. DNA of the CDR3: TGCGCCAGCAGCCAAGGAGGACAGCGTCTGAACTATGGCTACACCTTC.

This CDR3 reads CASSFGRLASSNEQFF. The CDR3 DNA follows: TGTGCCAGCAGTTTCGGGAGACTAGCATCAAGCAATGAGCAGTTCTTC. The gene calls are TRBV12-3 or TRBV12-4 and TRBJ2-1, with 7 bases matching TRBD2. The CDR3 runs to 16 residues. Losses at the gene ends were 3 bases for V and 6 bases for J; bases not matched to a gene: 11.

This clonotype was observed a handful of times. J is TRBJ1-3 and V is TRBV29-1, with D tentatively TRBD1 (6 bases). CDR1 SQVTM and CDR2 ANQGSEA come from the germline V gene. The V gene lost 7 bases and the J gene lost 3 bases, with 16 bases spanning the gap. The CDR3 has 14 residues. The CDR3 is CSAGEARFGNTIYF. In DNA, the CDR3 is TGCAGCGCAGGGGAAGCAAGGTTTGGAAACACCATATATTTT.

This clonotype was picked up a small number of times. This chain joins TRBV5-1 and TRBJ2-6; D assignment may be TRBD1 or TRBD2 (5 bases each). The germline V gene has CDR1 SGHRS and CDR2 YFSETQ. The CDR3 runs 16 residues. V was shortened by 2 bases and J by 1 base, with 10 bases between the two germline ends. The CDR3 nucleotides read TGCGCCAGCAGCTTACACGAGGGGTCTGGGGCCAACGTCCTGACTTTC. This gives the protein CASSLHEGSGANVLTF.

The chain links TRBV27 to TRBJ1-4; D is unresolved. The V end was cut by 3 bases, the J end by 5 bases, with 7 bases between. Germline values: CDR1 MNHEY, CDR2 SMNVEV (reference sequence). The CDR3 has 13 amino acids. The CDR3 loop reads CASSFRGNEKLFF. The CDR3 bases are TGTGCCAGCAGTTTTAGAGGAAATGAAAAACTGTTTTTT.

This clonotype was observed a handful of times. The chain joins TRBV29-1 to TRBJ2-1; D may be TRBD1 or TRBD2 (5 bases each). Germline V gives CDR1 SQVTM, CDR2 ANQGSEA. V lost 7 bases and J 3 bases, leaving 13 bases between the germline ends. The CDR3 sequence is 13 residues long. The CDR3 is CSGRGTFYNEQFF. The CDR3 coding sequence is TGCAGCGGCCGAGGGACGTTCTACAATGAGCAGTTCTTC.

CDR3 coding DNA: TGCAGTGCTAGATGGGGGCATAGCACTGAAGCTTTCTTT. Protein: CSARWGHSTEAFF. The J gene is TRBJ1-1, the V gene TRBV20-1; D is perhaps TRBD1 (6 bases). The germline CDR1 and CDR2 sequences are DFQATT and SNEGSKA (reference sequence). There are 13 residues in the CDR3. V dropped 2 bases and J dropped 4 bases, with 11 bases sitting between them.

This clonotype was seen at least ten times. The chain has TRBV9 and TRBJ1-4; no clear D gene. Germline V gives CDR1 SGDLS, CDR2 YYNGEE. The V gene lost 2 bases and the J gene lost 4 bases, with 9 bases spanning the gap. The CDR3 runs 14 residues. CDR3 DNA: TGTGCCAGCAGCGTCCAAGCTGTTAATGAAAAACTGTTTTTT. As protein: CASSVQAVNEKLFF.

The chain employs TRBV15 and TRBJ2-3; no clear D gene. Germline assignment: CDR1 LNHNV and CDR2 YYDKDF (reference sequence). The CDR3 has 15 residues. Between the trimmed V and J ends, which lost 1 base and 1 base, there was a span of 9 bases. The DNA for the CDR3 is TGTGCCACCAGCAGAGTCAGGAGTCGCACAGATACGCAGTATTTT. Protein sequence: CATSRVRSRTDTQYF.

This clonotype has just a few counts. The chain is built from TRBV11-2 and TRBJ1-6; TRBD1 aligns across 7 bases. CDR1 is SGHAT and CDR2 is FQNNGV in the germline V gene. CDR3 length: 15 residues. The trim removed 5 bases at V and 5 bases at J, leaving 6 bases unmatched. CDR3: CASSQTGQNNSPLHF. The DNA of the CDR3 is TGTGCCAGCAGCCAAACGGGACAGAATAATTCACCCCTCCACTTT. Full variable domain (remainder filled in from reference TRBV11-2 and TRBJ1-6): EAGVAQSPRYKIIEKRQSVAFWCNPISGHATLYWYQQILGQGPKLLIQFQNNGVVDDSQLPKDRFSAERLKGVDSTLKIQPAKLEDSAVYLCASSQTGQNNSPLHFGNGTRLTVT.

Concerning this clonotype: An end of the junction differs from the germline gene, which may be a read error. The chain employs TRBV6-5 and TRBJ1-3; the D gene is possibly TRBD1 (5 bases). The length of the CDR3 is 15 residues. Germline V lookup: CDR1 MNHEY, CDR2 SVGAGI. The CDR3 region has the DNA TGTGCCAGCAGCAGAACGACAGACTCTGAAAACACCATATATTTT. Translating gives CASSRTTDSENTIYF.

This rearrangement joins TRBV7-2 to TRBJ1-3; maybe TRBD1 (5 bases). The germline V and J ends were trimmed by 3 bases and 10 bases, with 10 bases remaining between them. Germline values: CDR1 SGHTA, CDR2 FQGNSA. The CDR3 runs 12 residues. The CDR3 is CASSFLEGTIYF. The DNA of the CDR3 is TGTGCCAGCAGCTTCCTAGAGGGGACCATATATTTT.

This clonotype has more than one count but fewer than ten. The gene calls are TRBV2 and TRBJ1-4, with a possible D match to TRBD1 (5 bases). Looked up from germline, CDR1 is SNHLY and CDR2 is FYNNEI. V lost 9 bases, J lost 7 bases, and 21 bases lay in between. The CDR3 spans 15 residues. CDR3 DNA: TGTGCCAGTTCCCGGGACGCCCCATCCTCTGAAAAACTGTTTTTT. This codes for CASSRDAPSSEKLFF.

The rearrangement joins TRBV2 to TRBJ2-1; TRBD2 matches 8 bases. Germline V gene lookup returns CDR1 SNHLY and CDR2 FYNNEI. The V and J ends lost 6 bases and 8 bases, in that order; junction bases with no gene match: 12. The CDR3 runs 15 residues. DNA of the CDR3: TGTGCCAGCAGGATACTAGCGGTCGGGTCGGATGAGCAGTTCTTC. It yields the protein CASRILAVGSDEQFF.

The chain carries TRBV20-1 and TRBJ2-7; D gene uncertain. Trimming removed 3 bases at V and 5 bases at J, with 11 bases between. This CDR3 contains 12 residues. CDR1 is DFQATT and CDR2 is SNEGSKA in the germline V gene (reference sequence). The CDR3 region has the DNA TGCAGTGCTAGGATTCTCGCGGACGAGCAGTACTTC. It is translated as CSARILADEQYF.